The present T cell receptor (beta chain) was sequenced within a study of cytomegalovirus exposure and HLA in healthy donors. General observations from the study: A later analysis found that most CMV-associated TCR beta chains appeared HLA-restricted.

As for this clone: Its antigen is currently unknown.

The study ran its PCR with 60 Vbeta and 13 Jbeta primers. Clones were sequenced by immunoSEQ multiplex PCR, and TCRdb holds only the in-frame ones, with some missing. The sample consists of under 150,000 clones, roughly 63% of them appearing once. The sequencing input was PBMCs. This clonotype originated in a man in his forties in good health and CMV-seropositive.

DNA for the CDR3: TGTGCCTGGAAATACAGGGCGCAGTGGGGGACCCAGTACTTC. Amino acid sequence: CAWKYRAQWGTQYF. The chain employs TRBV30 and TRBJ2-5; maybe TRBD1 (6 bases). Trimming took 4 bases from V and 7 from J, leaving 19 bases between them. Looked up from germline, CDR1 is GTSNPN and CDR2 is SVGIG (reference sequence). This CDR3 is 14 amino acids long.